This paragraph reports one T cell receptor beta chain. Its antigen is unidentified. PCR employed 60 Vbeta and 13 Jbeta primers. TCRdb's copy holds only in-frame clones and misses some; the assay was immunoSEQ multiplex PCR. The profile covers under 200,000 clones, with 12% appearing a single time and about 7.8% taken by the ten largest. Trimming pared 4 bases from V and 0 bases from J, leaving 9 bases between. Germline V gene sequence: CDR1 SQVTM, CDR2 ANQGSEA. The CDR3 spans 13 residues. This entry comes from a study of cytomegalovirus exposure and HLA in healthy donors. Study outcomes and limitations: Fewer N-insertions than the roughly 630-donor mean were reportedly shown by an Asian-associated ancestry cluster in a later analysis. A previous analysis found most TCR beta V segments productive roughly 87% or roughly 30% of the time. Further analysis, carried out later, found HLA-associated TCR beta chains more clonally expanded than equally common other chains.

Sequences were obtained from PBMCs. The sequence came from a man aged 45 to 65 in good health and CMV-seropositive. The chain couples TRBV29-1 to TRBJ1-1; tentatively, D is TRBD1 (5 bases). CDR3: CSVVGPLNTEAFF. CDR3 DNA sequence: TGCAGCGTTGTGGGGCCTTTGAACACTGAAGCTTTCTTT. The full variable domain, in which reference TRBV29-1 and TRBJ1-1 provide the parts outside the CDR3, is SAVISQKPSRDICQRGTSLTIQCQVDSQVTMMFWYRQQPGQSLTLIATANQGSEATYESGFVIDKFPISRPNLTFSTLTVSNMSPEDSSIYLCSVVGPLNTEAFFGQGTRLTVV.